This TCR beta chain was sequenced for a study of blood T cells in healthy people across ages. A second about 7 to 11 cycle PCR used barcoded and J-beta primers. TCRdb processed the 5' RACE reads anew with MiXCR; each CDR3 protein has one entry. The table records over 1.5 million distinct CDR3 sequences, just under 50% of them present only once. The germline V gene encodes CDR1 LGHNA and CDR2 YNFKEQ. CDR3 length: 16 amino acids. V was pared by 4 bases and J by 3 bases, with 18 bases between. This clonotype was counted a few times. The gene calls are TRBV4-2 and TRBJ1-1; D unclear. The receptor was derived from a middle-aged woman in good health. Sequencing was performed on blood. The CDR3 bases are TGTGCCAGCAGCCTCCTCGGCGAGGGTGCCCACACTGAAGCTTTCTTT. This sequence encodes CASSLLGEGAHTEAFF.